This is a list of T cell receptor beta chains from one sample in a study of siplizumab effects on memory and regulatory T cells. Only in-frame clones appear in the TCRdb table, and some are missing; sequencing was by immunoSEQ multiplex PCR. The sample yields tens of thousands of clones, 93% seen once. The sequenced sample consisted of CD8+ T cells sorted from blood. The receptors shown here come from a human donor in good health. Each CDR3 is given with its conserved first and last residue. Not every row has a clone size; where given, it reads once, few, many or a size class.

clone_size	v_call	j_call	cdr3_aa
NA	TRBV5-8	TRBJ1-5	CASSLSASNQPQHF
once	TRBV19	TRBJ2-5	CASSIDFRAQETQYF
few	TRBV19	TRBJ1-3	CASMGDSGNTIYF
NA	TRBV6-1	TRBJ1-3	CASRGTGNTIYF
NA	TRBV30	TRBJ1-6	CAWSIQPGIDGSPLHF
NA	TRBV5-1	NA	CASSLYPQGAVKLGDGEQYF
NA	TRBV2	TRBJ1-2	CASTETGTGLYGYTF
NA	TRBV4-3	TRBJ2-3	CASSQGEGSRTDTQYF
NA	TRBV6-5	TRBJ2-7	CASSSQPTTYEQYF
NA	TRBV5-6	NA	CASSLAGSSYEQYF
NA	TRBV9	TRBJ2-2	CASTGTGELFF
NA	TRBV11-2	TRBJ2-7	CASSLEEHTWHEQYF
once	TRBV9	TRBJ2-2	CASSSTRQGWTGELFF
NA	TRBV7-3	TRBJ2-3	CASSLIGLATDTQYF
once	TRBV7-2	TRBJ2-1	CASSLGGTSLFF
NA	TRBV28	TRBJ2-7	CASNPSSGTYEQYF
NA	TRBV19	TRBJ1-2	CASSIGGSDYGYTF